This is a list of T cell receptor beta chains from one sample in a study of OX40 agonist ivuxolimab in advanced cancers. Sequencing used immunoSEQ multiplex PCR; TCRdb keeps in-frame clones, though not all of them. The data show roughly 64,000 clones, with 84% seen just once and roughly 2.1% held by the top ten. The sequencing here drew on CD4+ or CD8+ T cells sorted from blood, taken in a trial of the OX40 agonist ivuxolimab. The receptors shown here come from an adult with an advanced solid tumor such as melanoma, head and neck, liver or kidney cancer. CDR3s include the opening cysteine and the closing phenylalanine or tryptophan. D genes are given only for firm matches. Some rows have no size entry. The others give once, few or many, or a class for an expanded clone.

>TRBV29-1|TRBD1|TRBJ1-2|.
TGCAGCGTTTCGGACAGGGTCTATGGCTACACCTTC
CSVSDRVYGYTF
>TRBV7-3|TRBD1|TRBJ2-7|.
TGTGCCAGCAGCGGGGGACAGGGGTACGAGCAGTACTTC
CASSGGQGYEQYF
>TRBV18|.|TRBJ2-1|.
TGTGCCAGCTCACCACCAACACTCATAAATGAGCAGTTCTTC
CASSPPTLINEQFF
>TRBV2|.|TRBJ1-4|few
TGTGCCAGCAGTCGGGGGACTAATGAAAAACTGTTTTTT
CASSRGTNEKLFF
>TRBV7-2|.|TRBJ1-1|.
TGTGCCAGCAGCTTAGCTCGGGTAATGAACACTGAAGCTTTCTTT
CASSLARVMNTEAFF
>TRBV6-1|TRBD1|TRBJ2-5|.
TGTGCCAGCAGGAAGGACAGGGTTGAGACCCAGTACTTC
CASRKDRVETQYF
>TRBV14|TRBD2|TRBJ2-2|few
TGTGCCAGCAGCCAAGATATACTAGCGGGGGCCTTCGGGGAGCTGTTTTTT
CASSQDILAGAFGELFF
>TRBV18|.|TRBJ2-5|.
TGTGCCAGCTCACCAATCGTAGGGGAAGAGACCCAGTACTTC
CASSPIVGEETQYF
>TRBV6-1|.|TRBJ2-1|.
TGTGCCAGCAGTGATTCAGGGGTCCCCTACAATGAGCAGTTCTTC
CASSDSGVPYNEQFF
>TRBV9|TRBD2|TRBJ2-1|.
TGTGCCAGCAGCGCCCGGGCCTTAGCGGGAGGGAGCTACAATGAGCAGTTCTTC
CASSARALAGGSYNEQFF